Sequencing of this T cell receptor beta chain was carried out in a study of blood T cells in healthy people across ages. PCR was performed a second time for about 7 to 11 cycles using a sample-barcoded 5' primer and a J-beta primer mix. A 12-random-nucleotide template-switch adaptor tagged each cDNA molecule. TCRdb fed the 5' RACE reads into MiXCR, producing one record per CDR3 protein. The sample shows about 1,600,000 distinct CDR3 sequences, roughly 40% of them seen only once. This clonotype occurred many times. CDR1 and CDR2 (germline): SGHTA, FQGNSA. The CDR3 runs 13 residues. V dropped 2 bases and J dropped 1 base, with 5 bases sitting between them.

This sequence originates from a young woman in good health. The sequenced material came from blood. The chain couples TRBV7-2 to TRBJ1-1; no definite D call. CDR3 residues: CASSLWQNTEAFF. CDR3 nucleotides: TGTGCCAGCAGCTTATGGCAGAACACTGAAGCTTTCTTT.